This T cell receptor beta chain was recorded in a study of beta chain features in type 1 diabetes. Overall study: Age, gender and cell yields were alike across patients and healthy donors.

Per germline, CDR1 LNHNV and CDR2 YYDKDF (reference sequence). This CDR3 has 15 residues. V was cut by 3 bases and J by 3 bases, with 9 bases left in between. Expressed TCRB transcripts were sequenced because the isolated RNA had all been reverse transcribed beforehand. This table comes from immunoSEQ multiplex PCR, and its TCRdb copy is limited to in-frame clones, with some not included. Of under 300,000 clones in the sample, roughly 30% were seen once. This clone turned up a few times. The chain recombines TRBV15 with TRBJ2-6; D is ambiguous. The sample comprised central memory CD4+ T cells from blood. This clonotype was sampled from a man in his thirties or forties in good health. The DNA of the CDR3 is TGTGCCACCAGCAGCGGCCCCCTTGGGGCCAACGTCCTGACTTTC. Residues: CATSSGPLGANVLTF.